The sequence of this T cell receptor beta chain was determined in a study of Tregs in tolerant kidney transplant recipients. About this clone: Its antigen is currently unknown.

Profiling relied on immunoSEQ multiplex PCR, and the TCRdb table lists in-frame clones only, not all of them. The sample holds about 66,000 clones; around nine tenths are singletons and the top ten take about 10%. General observations from the study: In tolerant patients, donor-specific Tregs outgrew total Tregs, suggesting antigen-driven expansion.

Trimming cost V 0 bases and J 0 bases, with 15 bases left between them. This CDR3 contains 17 residues. From germline, CDR1 is SGHVS and CDR2 FNYEAQ. This receptor was obtained from a human donor who received a combined kidney and bone marrow transplant. V and J are TRBV7-6 and TRBJ2-7; D possibly corresponds to TRBD1 (6 bases). Material: CD8+ T cells from blood, obtained before the transplant. The CDR3 DNA is TGTGCCAGCAGCTTAGCGGGTGGTCAGGGGTCCTCCTACGAGCAGTACTTC. Translated, it gives CASSLAGGQGSSYEQYF.